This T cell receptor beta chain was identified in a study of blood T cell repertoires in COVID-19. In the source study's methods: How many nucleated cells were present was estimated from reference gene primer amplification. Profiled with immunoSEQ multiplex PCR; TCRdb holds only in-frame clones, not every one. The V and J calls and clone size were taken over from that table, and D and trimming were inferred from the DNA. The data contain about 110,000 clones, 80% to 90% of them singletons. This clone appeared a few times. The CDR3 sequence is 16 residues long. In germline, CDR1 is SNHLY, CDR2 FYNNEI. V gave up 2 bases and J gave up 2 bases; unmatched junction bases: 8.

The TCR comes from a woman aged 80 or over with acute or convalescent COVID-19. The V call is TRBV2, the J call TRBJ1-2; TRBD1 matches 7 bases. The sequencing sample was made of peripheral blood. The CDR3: CASSEPNWDSNYGYTF. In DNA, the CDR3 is TGTGCCAGCAGTGAACCCAATTGGGACAGCAACTATGGCTACACCTTC.